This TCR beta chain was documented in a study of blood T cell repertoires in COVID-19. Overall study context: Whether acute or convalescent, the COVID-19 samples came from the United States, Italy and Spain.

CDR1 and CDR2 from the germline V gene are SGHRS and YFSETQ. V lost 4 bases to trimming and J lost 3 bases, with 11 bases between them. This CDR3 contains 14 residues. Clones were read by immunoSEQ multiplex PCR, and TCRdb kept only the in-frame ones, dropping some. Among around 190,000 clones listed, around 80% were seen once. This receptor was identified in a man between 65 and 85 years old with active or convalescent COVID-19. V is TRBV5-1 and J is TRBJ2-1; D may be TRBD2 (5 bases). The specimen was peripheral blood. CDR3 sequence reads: CASSISGNYNEQFF. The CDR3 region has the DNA TGCGCCAGCAGCATCAGCGGTAACTACAATGAGCAGTTCTTC.